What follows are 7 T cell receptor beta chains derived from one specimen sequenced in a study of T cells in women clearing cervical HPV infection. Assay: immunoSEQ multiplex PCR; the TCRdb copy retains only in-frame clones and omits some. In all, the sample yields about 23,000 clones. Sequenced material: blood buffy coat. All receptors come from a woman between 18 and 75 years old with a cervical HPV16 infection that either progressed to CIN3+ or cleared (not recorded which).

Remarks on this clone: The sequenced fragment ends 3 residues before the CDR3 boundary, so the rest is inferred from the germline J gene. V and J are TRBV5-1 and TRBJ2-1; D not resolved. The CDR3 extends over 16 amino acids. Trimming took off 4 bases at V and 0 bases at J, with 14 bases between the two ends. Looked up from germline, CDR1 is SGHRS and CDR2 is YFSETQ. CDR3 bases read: TGCGCCAGCAGCCTCCTTCAGGCGAGCTCCTACAATGAG. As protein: CASSLLQASSYNE. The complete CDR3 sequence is CASSLLQASSYNEQFF.

CDR3 region: CASTGTGNTGELFF. The CDR3 DNA, read in part, is TGTGCCTCGACCGGGACAGGCAACACCGGGGAG. The rearrangement joins TRBV10-3 to TRBJ2-2, with TRBD1 matching over 8 bases. The read terminates 3 residues before the CDR3 end, so the remaining end is supplied by the germline J gene. Germline V gene data show CDR1 as ENHRY and CDR2 as SYGVKD. The CDR3 consists of 14 residues. J gave up 2 bases and V 11 bases, and 7 bases lay outside the gene matches.

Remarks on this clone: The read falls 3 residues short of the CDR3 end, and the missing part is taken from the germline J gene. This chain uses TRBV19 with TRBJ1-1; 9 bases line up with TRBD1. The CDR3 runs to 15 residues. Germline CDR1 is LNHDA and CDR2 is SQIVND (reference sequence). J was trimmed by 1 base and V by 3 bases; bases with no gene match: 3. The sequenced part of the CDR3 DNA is TGTGCCAGTAGTATCCCGGGACAGGGGAACACTGAA. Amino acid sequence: CASSIPGQGNTE. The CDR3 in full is CASSIPGQGNTEAFF.

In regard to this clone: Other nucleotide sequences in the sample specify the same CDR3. CDR3 residues: CASAGTGELFF. The DNA read from the CDR3 is TGTGCCAGCGCAGGGACTGGGGAG. The chain links TRBV19 to TRBJ2-2; weak D call: TRBD2 (6 bases). Read data end 3 residues before the CDR3 end; the end is taken from the germline J gene. This CDR3 region has 11 residues. The V and J ends lost 9 bases and 8 bases respectively, with 10 bases between them. The germline gives CDR1 LNHDA, CDR2 SQIVND (reference sequence).

The CDR3 DNA, read in part, is TGCAGTGCTACCGGGACATACTACGAG. Translated, it gives CSATGTYYE. The whole CDR3 reads CSATGTYYEQYF. The chain links TRBV20-1 to TRBJ2-7, with a tentative D call TRBD1 (6 bases). The read gets to within 3 residues of the CDR3 end, and the germline J gene fills in the rest. The V gene's germline CDR1 is DFQATT and CDR2 SNEGSKA (reference sequence). Between the trimmed V and J ends, which lost 4 bases and 3 bases, there was a span of 10 bases. The CDR3 extends over 12 amino acids.

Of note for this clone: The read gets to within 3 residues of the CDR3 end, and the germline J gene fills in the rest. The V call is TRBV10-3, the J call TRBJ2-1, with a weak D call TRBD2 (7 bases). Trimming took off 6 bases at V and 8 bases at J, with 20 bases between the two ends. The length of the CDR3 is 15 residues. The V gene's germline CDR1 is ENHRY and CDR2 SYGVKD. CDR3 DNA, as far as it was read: TGTGCCATCAGCCCCCTGGGGGGGGGCGGGGATGAG. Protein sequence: CAISPLGGGGDE. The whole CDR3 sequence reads CAISPLGGGGDEQFF.

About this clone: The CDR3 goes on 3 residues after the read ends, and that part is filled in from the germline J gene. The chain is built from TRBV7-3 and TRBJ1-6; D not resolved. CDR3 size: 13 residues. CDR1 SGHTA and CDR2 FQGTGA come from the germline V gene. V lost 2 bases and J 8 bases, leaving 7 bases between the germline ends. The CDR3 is CASSLYRDSPLHF. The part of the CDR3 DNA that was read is TGTGCCAGCAGCTTATACCGGGATTCACCC.